The present T cell receptor (beta chain) was sequenced within a study of shared clonotypes between healthy human individuals. The CDR3 contains 16 residues. The V gene's germline CDR1 is LNHDA and CDR2 SQIVND (reference sequence). Trimming stripped 4 bases from V and 4 bases from J, with 19 bases between. The table came from immunoSEQ multiplex PCR; TCRdb's copy has only in-frame clones and leaves some out. Counted here are 1,400,000 or so clones, about 98.5% occurring once; the ten biggest clones make up roughly 0.36%. This chain uses TRBV19 with TRBJ2-5; a possible D gene is TRBD1 (6 bases). This receptor was taken from a man aged 25-45 years in good health. The specimen was naive CD4+ T cells sorted from blood. Subset in this sample: CD45RA+ positively selected. In DNA, the CDR3 is TGTGCCAGTAGTACTTCGACAGGACGAGGGGGAGAGACCCAGTACTTC. Its protein product is CASSTSTGRGGETQYF.